The present entry profiles one T cell receptor beta chain with its context. Some clones are missing from TCRdb's copy, which holds only in-frame ones; the method was immunoSEQ multiplex PCR. Of 90,000 to 120,000 clones detected, about 80% appear once; the ten largest clones hold 6.5%. This entry belongs to a study of control samples from healthy donors and cancer patients. The germline V gene has CDR1 LNHDA and CDR2 SQIVND (reference sequence). Trimming at V came to 4 bases and at J to 1 base, leaving 1 base not matched to a gene. The CDR3 length is 14 residues. The specimen was blood. This sequence joins TRBV19 and TRBJ1-5, with TRBD1 matching 7 bases. The TCR originated in a man younger than 35 in good health. The CDR3 spells CASSTTGSNQPQHF. For the CDR3, the DNA is TGTGCCAGTAGTACGACAGGGAGCAATCAGCCCCAGCATTTT.